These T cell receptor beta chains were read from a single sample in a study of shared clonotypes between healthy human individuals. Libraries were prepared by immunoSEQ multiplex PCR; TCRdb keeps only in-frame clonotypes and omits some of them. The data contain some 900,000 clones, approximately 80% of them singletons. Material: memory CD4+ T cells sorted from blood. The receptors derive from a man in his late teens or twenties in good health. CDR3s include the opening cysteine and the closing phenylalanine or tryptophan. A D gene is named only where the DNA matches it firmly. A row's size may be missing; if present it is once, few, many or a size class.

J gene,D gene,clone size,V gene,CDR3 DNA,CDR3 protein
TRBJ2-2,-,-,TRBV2,TGTGCCAGCAGTGGCGGTCTCCTGAACACCGGGGAGCTGTTTTTT,CASSGGLLNTGELFF
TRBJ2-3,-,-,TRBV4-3,TGCGCCAGCAGCCAAGATGTCGTGTTGGGGGACCGCACAGATACGCAGTATTTT,CASSQDVVLGDRTDTQYF
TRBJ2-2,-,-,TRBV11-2,TGTGCCAGCAGCCCGAAAAGTGGGACGGTCACCGGGGAGCTGTTTTTT,CASSPKSGTVTGELFF
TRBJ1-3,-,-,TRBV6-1,TGTGCCAGCAGTGTTGAGGGCAGGACCTACTCTGGAAACACCATATATTTT,CASSVEGRTYSGNTIYF
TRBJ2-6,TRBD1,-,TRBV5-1,TGCGCCAGCAGCTGGGACAGGGGTTCTGGGGCCAACGTCCTGACTTTC,CASSWDRGSGANVLTF
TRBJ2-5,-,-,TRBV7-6,TGTGCCAGCAGCAAAGGCCCAGCCCAGGACCAGTACTTC,CASSKGPAQDQYF
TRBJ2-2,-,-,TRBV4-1,TGCGCCAGCAGCCAAGATTCACCCACCGGGGAGCTGTTTTTT,CASSQDSPTGELFF
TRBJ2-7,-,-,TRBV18,TGTGCCAGCTCAGAAGGGACAGCGGGATACGAGCAGTACTTC,CASSEGTAGYEQYF
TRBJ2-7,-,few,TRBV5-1,TGCGCCAGCAGCGAGGCGGCGAAAAACTACGAGCAGTACTTC,CASSEAAKNYEQYF
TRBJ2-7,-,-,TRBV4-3,TGCGCCAGCAGCCAAAGGACGGGGGACAGCTACGAGCAGTACTTC,CASSQRTGDSYEQYF
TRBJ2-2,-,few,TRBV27,TGTGCCAGCAGGAGGGACGGTAACACCGGGGAGCTGTTTTTT,CASRRDGNTGELFF
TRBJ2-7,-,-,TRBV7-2,TGTGCCAGCAGGAAACAGGGTTTAGAGCACGAGCAGTACTTC,CASRKQGLEHEQYF
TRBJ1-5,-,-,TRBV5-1,TGCGCCAGCAGCTTAGACGTAAATCAGCCCCAGCATTTT,CASSLDVNQPQHF
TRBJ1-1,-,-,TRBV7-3,TGTGCCAGCAGCCTTCAACCGGGACACACAAAATTGAACACTGAAGCTTTCTTT,CASSLQPGHTKLNTEAFF
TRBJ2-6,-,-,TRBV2,TGTGCCAGCGGCACAGGGACTGGGGCCAACGTCCTGACTTTC,CASGTGTGANVLTF
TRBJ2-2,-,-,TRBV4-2,TGTGCCAGCAGCCAACAGGGCACCGGGGAGCTGTTTTTT,CASSQQGTGELFF
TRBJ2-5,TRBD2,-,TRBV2,TGTGCCAGCACCCTAGCGGGCCAGTACTTC,CASTLAGQYF
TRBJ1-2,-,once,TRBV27,TGTGCCAGCAGTTTCGACACATCTATTGGCTACACCTTC,CASSFDTSIGYTF
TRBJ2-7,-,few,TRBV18,TGTGCCAGCTCACCATTGAAGACCAACGAGCAGTACTTC,CASSPLKTNEQYF
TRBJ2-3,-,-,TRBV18,TGTGCCAGCTCACGCGACAGAACGGATACGCAGTATTTT,CASSRDRTDTQYF
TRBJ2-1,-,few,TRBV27,TGTGCCAGCAGTTTAATCCCGAGTACCCCGTATGCTGAGCAGTTCTTC,CASSLIPSTPYAEQFF
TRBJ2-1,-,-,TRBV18,TGTGCCAGCTCACCACGAACGGGAGAGAATGAGCAGTTCTTC,CASSPRTGENEQFF
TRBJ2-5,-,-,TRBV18,TGTGCCAGCTCACCAGGGACGGGGTACCAAGAGACCCAGTACTTC,CASSPGTGYQETQYF
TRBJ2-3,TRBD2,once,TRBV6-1,TGTGCCAGCAGTGAAGCGGAAGGCGGGAGGAGCACAGATACGCAGTATTTT,CASSEAEGGRSTDTQYF
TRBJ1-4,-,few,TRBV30,TGTGCCTGGAGTCCCACGATGTCCGGGGAAAAACTGTTTTTT,CAWSPTMSGEKLFF
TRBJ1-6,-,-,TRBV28,TGTGCCAGCAGAAACAGGGTAGATAATTCACCCCTCCACTTT,CASRNRVDNSPLHF
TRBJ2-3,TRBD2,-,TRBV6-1,TGTGCCAGCAGTGAAACGCCATTAGCGGGAGGGCGAATGACAGATACGCAGTATTTT,CASSETPLAGGRMTDTQYF
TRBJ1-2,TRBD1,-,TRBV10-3,TGTGCCACTAGACAGGGAGGGGAAGATGGCTACACCTTC,CATRQGGEDGYTF
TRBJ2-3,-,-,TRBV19,TGTGCCAGTAGTATAGCGGGGGGCCGAAGCACAGATACGCAGTATTTT,CASSIAGGRSTDTQYF
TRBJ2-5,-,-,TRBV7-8,TGTGCCAGCAGCTTGGGGGCCAAAGAGACCCAGTACTTC,CASSLGAKETQYF
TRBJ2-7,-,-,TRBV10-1,TGCGCCAGCAGTGTTCACAGGGCGAACGAGCAGTACTTC,CASSVHRANEQYF
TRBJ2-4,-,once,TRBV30,TGTGCCTGGAGTGTGGCGGGATCACTAGCCAAAAACATTCAGTACTTC,CAWSVAGSLAKNIQYF
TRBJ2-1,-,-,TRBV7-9,TGTGCCAGCAGCTTCTGGGGTGGTAATGAGCAGTTCTTC,CASSFWGGNEQFF
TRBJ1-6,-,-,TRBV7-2,TGTGCCAGCACCGTGGCCCAGGGAACCTATAATTCACCCCTCCACTTT,CASTVAQGTYNSPLHF
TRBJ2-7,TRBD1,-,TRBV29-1,TGCAGCGCCGCGGACAGGGCCTACGAGCAGTACTTC,CSAADRAYEQYF
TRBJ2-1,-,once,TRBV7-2,TGTGCCAGCAGCTTATCCTACAATGAGCAGTTCTTC,CASSLSYNEQFF
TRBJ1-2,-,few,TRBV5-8,TGTGCCAGCAGCGGAGGATATGGCTACACCTTC,CASSGGYGYTF
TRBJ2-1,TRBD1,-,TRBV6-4,TGTGCCAGCAGCCCTTACCAAGGGGGCGAGCAGTTCTTC,CASSPYQGGEQFF
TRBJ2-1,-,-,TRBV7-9,TGTGCCAGCAGCTTATGGGAGAGCTCCTACAATGAGCAGTTCTTC,CASSLWESSYNEQFF
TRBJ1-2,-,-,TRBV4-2,TGTGCCAGCAGCCAAGACAGCAACTATGGCTACACCTTC,CASSQDSNYGYTF
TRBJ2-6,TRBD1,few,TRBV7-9,TGTGCCAGCAGCTCATGGGACAGCCCCACTGGGGCCAACGTCCTGACTTTC,CASSSWDSPTGANVLTF
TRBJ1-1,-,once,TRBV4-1,TGCGCCAGCAGCCATTTAAGCGGATCCAGGGTGAACACTGAAGCTTTCTTT,CASSHLSGSRVNTEAFF
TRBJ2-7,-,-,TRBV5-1,TGCGCCAGCAGCTTGGGTGGGGGAGTGGAGGAGCAGTACTTC,CASSLGGGVEEQYF
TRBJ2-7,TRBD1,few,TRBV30,TGTGCCTGGAAGACAGGGGCGGGCCCCTACGAGCAGTACTTC,CAWKTGAGPYEQYF
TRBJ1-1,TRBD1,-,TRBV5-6,TGTGCCAGCAGCTTGGACAGGGGTTTCGCTTTCTTT,CASSLDRGFAFF
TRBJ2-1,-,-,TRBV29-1,TGCAGCGTTGTTCCCCTAGCGTCGCCCTACAATGAGCAGTTCTTC,CSVVPLASPYNEQFF
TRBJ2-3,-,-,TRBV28,TGTGCCAGCAGTTCCTCTCTGGGTTATACGCAGTATTTT,CASSSSLGYTQYF
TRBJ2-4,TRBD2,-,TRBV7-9,TGTGCCAGCAGCTTTGGACTAGCGGGAGGAAACATTCAGTACTTC,CASSFGLAGGNIQYF
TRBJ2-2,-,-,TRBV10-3,TGTGCCATCAGTGACTCCGCTGGGGGTTGGGGCGGGGAGCTGTTTTTT,CAISDSAGGWGGELFF
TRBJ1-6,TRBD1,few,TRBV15,TGTGCCACCAGCAAGGACAGGGATGATTCACCCCTCCACTTT,CATSKDRDDSPLHF
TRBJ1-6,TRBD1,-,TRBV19,TGTGCCAGTAGTTTGAGGACAGGGGGCAATTCACCCCTCCACTTT,CASSLRTGGNSPLHF
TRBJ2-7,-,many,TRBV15,TGTGCCACCAGCAGAGGGGACGTTGCCTACGAGCAGTACTTC,CATSRGDVAYEQYF
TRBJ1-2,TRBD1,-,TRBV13,TGTGCCAGCAGCTTAGGTCGGGACAGTCTCTATGGCTACACCTTC,CASSLGRDSLYGYTF
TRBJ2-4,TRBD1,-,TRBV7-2,TGTGCCAGCAGCCGCGATCAGGGGGCCAGGGGCATTCAGTACTTC,CASSRDQGARGIQYF
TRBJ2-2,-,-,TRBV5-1,TGCGCCAGCAGCTCCGGGAATAGACCCGGGGAGCTGTTTTTT,CASSSGNRPGELFF
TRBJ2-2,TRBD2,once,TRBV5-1,TGCGCCAGCAGCATTCCCGGGACTAGCGGGGGGTCCCAAGGAGGTACCGGGGAGCTGTTTTTT,CASSIPGTSGGSQGGTGELFF